This note documents a single T cell receptor beta chain sequence. The antigen is not known. Germline CDR1 and CDR2: SQVTM and ANQGSEA. CDR3 length: 13 residues. V gave up 3 bases and J gave up 13 bases; unmatched junction bases: 11. The data originate from a study of T cells in Graves' hyperthyroidism and ophthalmopathy. Whole-study results and caveats: Also found in blood were most expanded thyroid clonotypes above 0.001.

Amplified TCR beta CDR3 regions derived from RNA transcripts. Initially, a first-round RT-PCR of the TCR CDR3 employed the HTBI primer set. Using its own MiXCR run on the multiplex PCR reads, TCRdb lists one record per CDR3 protein. The data show more than 300,000 distinct CDR3 sequences, about 18% seen once. At least 3 on the Clinical Activity Score was recorded for ophthalmopathy patients, who also had NOSPECS grade at least 4 and duration under 3 months. The genes are TRBV29-1 and TRBJ2-1, with TRBD1 matching over 8 bases. Sequencing was done on a sample of blood. The TCR was taken from a man younger than 35 with Graves' ophthalmopathy. CDR3 sequence (DNA): TGCAGCGTTGAGAGGGGGACAGGTCCGAATCAGTTCTTC. It codes for CSVERGTGPNQFF.